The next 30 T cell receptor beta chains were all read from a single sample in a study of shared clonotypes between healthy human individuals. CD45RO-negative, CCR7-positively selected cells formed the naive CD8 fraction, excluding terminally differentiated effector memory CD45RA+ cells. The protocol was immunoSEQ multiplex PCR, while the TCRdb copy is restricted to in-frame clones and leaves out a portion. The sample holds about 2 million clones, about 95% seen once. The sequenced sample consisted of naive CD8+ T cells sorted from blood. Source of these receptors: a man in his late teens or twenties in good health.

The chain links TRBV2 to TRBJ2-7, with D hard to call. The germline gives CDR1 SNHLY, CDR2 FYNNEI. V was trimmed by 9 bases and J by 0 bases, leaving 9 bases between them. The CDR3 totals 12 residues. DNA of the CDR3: TGTGCCAGTATGAGAGGCTCCTACGAGCAGTACTTC. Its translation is CASMRGSYEQYF.

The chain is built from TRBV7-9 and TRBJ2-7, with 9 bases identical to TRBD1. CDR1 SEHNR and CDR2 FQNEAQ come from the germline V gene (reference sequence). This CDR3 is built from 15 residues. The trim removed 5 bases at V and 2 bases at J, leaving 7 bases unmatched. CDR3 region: CASSPWDRATYEQYF. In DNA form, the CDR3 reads TGTGCCAGCAGCCCCTGGGACAGGGCAACCTACGAGCAGTACTTC.

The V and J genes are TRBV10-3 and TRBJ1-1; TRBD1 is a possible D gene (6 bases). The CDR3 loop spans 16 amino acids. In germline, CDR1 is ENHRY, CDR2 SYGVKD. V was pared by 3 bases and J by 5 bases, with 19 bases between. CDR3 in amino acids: CAISEVSGFGQTEAFF. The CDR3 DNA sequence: TGTGCCATCAGTGAAGTTTCAGGGTTCGGACAGACTGAAGCTTTCTTT.

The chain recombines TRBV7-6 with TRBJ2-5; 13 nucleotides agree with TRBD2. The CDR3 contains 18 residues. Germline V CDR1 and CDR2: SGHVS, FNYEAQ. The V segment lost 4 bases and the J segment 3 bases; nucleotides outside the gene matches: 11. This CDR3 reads CASSYPGTSGEVEETQYF. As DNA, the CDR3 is TGTGCCAGCAGCTACCCCGGGACTAGCGGGGAAGTCGAAGAGACCCAGTACTTC.

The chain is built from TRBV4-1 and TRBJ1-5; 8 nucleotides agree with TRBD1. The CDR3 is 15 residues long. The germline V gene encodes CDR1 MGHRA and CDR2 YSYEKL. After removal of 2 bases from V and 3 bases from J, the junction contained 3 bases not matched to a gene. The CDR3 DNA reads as TGCGCCAGCAGCCAAAACAGGGGGTCCAATCAGCCCCAGCATTTT. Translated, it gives CASSQNRGSNQPQHF.

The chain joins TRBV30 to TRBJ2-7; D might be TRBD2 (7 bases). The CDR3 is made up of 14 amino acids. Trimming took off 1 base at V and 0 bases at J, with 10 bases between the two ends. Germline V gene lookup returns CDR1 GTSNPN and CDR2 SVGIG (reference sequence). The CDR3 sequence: CAWSAAGASYEQYF. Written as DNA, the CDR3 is TGTGCCTGGAGTGCCGCGGGGGCCTCCTACGAGCAGTACTTC.

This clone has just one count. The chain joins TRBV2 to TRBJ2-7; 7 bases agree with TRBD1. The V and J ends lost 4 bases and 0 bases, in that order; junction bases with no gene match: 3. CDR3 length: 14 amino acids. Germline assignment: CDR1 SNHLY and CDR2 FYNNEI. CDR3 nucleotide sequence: TGTGCCAGCAGTGGCCGGGACAGCTCCTACGAGCAGTACTTC. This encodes CASSGRDSSYEQYF.

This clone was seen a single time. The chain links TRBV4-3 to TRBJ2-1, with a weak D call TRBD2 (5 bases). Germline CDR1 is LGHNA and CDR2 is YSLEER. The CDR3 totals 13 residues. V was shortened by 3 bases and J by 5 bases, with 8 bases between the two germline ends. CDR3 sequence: CASSHKEDNEQFF. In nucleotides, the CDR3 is TGCGCCAGCAGCCATAAGGAGGACAATGAGCAGTTCTTC.

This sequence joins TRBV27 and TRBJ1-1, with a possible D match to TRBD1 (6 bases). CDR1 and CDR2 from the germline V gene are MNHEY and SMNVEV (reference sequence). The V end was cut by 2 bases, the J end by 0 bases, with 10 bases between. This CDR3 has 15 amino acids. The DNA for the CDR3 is TGTGCCAGCAGTTTAATTGGGGGCGTGAACACTGAAGCTTTCTTT. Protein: CASSLIGGVNTEAFF.

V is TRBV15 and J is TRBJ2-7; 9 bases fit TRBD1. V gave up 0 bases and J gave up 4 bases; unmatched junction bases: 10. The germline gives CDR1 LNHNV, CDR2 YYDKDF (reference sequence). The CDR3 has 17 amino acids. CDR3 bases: TGTGCCACCAGCAGAGAAAGATCCGGGACAGGGCTATACGAGCAGTACTTC. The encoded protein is CATSRERSGTGLYEQYF.

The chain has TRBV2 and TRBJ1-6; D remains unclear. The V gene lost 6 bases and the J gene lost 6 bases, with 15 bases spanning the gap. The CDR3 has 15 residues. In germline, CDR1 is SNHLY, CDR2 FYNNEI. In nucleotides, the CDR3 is TGTGCCAGCAGCTTAAGCACGGAGATTAATTCACCCCTCCACTTT. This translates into CASSLSTEINSPLHF.

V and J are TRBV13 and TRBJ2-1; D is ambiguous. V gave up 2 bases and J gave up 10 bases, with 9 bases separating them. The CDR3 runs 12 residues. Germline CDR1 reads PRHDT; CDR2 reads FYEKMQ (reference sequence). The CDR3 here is CASSLRLGEQFF. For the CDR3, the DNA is TGTGCCAGCAGCTTAAGGCTTGGGGAGCAGTTCTTC.

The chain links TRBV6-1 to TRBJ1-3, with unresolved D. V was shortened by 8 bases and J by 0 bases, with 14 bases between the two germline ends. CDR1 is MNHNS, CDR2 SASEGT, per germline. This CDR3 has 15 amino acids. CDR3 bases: TGTGCCAGCGTCGTACGGGCTAACTCTGGAAACACCATATATTTT. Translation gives CASVVRANSGNTIYF.

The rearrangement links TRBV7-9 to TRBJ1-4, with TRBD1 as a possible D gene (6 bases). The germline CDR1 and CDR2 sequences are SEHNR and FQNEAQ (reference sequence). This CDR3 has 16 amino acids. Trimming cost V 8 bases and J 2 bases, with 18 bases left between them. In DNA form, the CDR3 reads TGTGCCAGCGGGCCCGGGGGGGGCATTACTAATGAAAAACTGTTTTTT. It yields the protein CASGPGGGITNEKLFF.

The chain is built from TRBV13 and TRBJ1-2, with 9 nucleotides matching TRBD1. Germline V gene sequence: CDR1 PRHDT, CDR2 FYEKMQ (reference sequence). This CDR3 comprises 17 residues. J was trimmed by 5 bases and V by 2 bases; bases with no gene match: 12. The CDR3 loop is CASSLHLEQGAFYGYTF. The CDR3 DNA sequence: TGTGCCAGCAGCTTACATCTTGAACAGGGGGCGTTTTATGGCTACACCTTC.

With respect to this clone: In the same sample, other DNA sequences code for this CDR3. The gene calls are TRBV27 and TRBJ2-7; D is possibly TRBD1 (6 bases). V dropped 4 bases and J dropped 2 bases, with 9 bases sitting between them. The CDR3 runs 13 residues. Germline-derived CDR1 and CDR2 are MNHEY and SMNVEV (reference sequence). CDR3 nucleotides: TGTGCCAGCAGTTGGGGACAAGCCTACGAGCAGTACTTC. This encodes CASSWGQAYEQYF.

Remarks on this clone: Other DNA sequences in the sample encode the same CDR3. CDR3 DNA: TGTGCCAGCAGCTTAGTTGGGGCTTCCTACGAGCAGTACTTC. It specifies CASSLVGASYEQYF. The chain combines TRBV7-2 with TRBJ2-7; tentatively, D is TRBD1 (5 bases). Between the trimmed V and J ends, which lost 1 base and 1 base, there was a span of 8 bases. This CDR3 is built from 14 residues. CDR1 SGHTA and CDR2 FQGNSA come from the germline V gene.

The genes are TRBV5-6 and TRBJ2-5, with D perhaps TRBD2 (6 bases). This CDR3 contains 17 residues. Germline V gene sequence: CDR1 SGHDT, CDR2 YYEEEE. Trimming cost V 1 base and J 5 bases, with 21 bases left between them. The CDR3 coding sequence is TGTGCCAGCAGCTTGTTACCATTCGGGGGATCCCTCGAGACCCAGTACTTC. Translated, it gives CASSLLPFGGSLETQYF.

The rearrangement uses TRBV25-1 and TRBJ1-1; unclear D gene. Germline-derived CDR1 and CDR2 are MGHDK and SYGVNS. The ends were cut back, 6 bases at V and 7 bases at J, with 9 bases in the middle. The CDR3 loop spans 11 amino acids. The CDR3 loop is CASRFGFEAFF. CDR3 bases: TGTGCCAGCAGATTCGGATTTGAAGCTTTCTTT.

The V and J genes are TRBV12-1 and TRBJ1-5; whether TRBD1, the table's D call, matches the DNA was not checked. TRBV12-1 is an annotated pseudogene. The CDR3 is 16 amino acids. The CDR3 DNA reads TGTGCCAGCAGCCACCGGGACAGGGACAGCAATCAGCCCCAGCATTTT. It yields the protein CASSHRDRDSNQPQHF.

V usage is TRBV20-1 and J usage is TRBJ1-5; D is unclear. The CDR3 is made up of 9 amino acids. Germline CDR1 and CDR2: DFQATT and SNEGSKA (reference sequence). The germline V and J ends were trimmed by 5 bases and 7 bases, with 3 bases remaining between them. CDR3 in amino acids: CSALQPQHF. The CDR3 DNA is TGCAGTGCTCTACAGCCCCAGCATTTT.

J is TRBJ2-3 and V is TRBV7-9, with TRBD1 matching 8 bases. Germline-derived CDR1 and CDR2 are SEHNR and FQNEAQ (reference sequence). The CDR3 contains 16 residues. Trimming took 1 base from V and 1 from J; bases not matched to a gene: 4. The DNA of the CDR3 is TGTGCCAGCAGCTTAGTTCCGGACAGGGGCACAGATACGCAGTATTTT. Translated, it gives CASSLVPDRGTDTQYF.

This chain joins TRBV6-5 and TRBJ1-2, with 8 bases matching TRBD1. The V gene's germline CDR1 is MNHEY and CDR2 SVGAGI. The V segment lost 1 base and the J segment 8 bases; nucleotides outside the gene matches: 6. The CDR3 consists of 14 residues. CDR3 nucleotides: TGTGCCAGCAGTTACTTCCAGGGGGCGGGCGGCTACACCTTC. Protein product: CASSYFQGAGGYTF.

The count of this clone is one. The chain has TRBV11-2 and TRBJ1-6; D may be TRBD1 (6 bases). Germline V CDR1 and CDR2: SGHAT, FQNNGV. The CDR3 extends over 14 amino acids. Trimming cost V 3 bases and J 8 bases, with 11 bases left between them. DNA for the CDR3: TGTGCCAGCAGCTTGACAGGCCGACATTCACCCCTCCACTTT. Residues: CASSLTGRHSPLHF.

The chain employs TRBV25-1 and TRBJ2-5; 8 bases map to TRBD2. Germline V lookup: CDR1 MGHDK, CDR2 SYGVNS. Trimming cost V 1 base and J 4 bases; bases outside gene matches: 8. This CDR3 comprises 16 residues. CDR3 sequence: CASSEFNGGAGETQYF. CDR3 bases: TGTGCCAGCAGTGAATTTAACGGGGGGGCGGGAGAGACCCAGTACTTC.

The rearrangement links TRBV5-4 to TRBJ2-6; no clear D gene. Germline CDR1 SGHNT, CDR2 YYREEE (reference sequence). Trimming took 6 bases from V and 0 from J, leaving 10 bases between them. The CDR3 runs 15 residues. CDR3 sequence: CASNRERSGANVLTF. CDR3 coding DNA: TGTGCCAGCAACCGAGAGCGCTCTGGGGCCAACGTCCTGACTTTC. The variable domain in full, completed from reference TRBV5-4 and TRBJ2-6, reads ETGVTQSPTHLIKTRGQQVTLRCSSQSGHNTVSWYQQALGQGPQFIFQYYREEENGRGNFPPRFSGLQFPNYSSELNVNALELDDSALYLCASNRERSGANVLTFGAGSRLTVL.

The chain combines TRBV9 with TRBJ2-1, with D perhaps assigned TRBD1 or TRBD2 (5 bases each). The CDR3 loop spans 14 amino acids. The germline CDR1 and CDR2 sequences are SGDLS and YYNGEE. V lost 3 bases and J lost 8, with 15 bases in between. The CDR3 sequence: CASSAWDLQDEQFF. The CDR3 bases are TGTGCCAGCAGCGCATGGGACCTTCAGGATGAGCAGTTCTTC.

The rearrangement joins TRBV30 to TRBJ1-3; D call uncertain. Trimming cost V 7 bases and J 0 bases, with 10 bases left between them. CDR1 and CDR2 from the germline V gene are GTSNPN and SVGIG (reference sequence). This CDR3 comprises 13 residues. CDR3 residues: CASLSSSGNTIYF. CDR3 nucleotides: TGTGCCTCCTTATCCAGCTCTGGAAACACCATATATTTT.

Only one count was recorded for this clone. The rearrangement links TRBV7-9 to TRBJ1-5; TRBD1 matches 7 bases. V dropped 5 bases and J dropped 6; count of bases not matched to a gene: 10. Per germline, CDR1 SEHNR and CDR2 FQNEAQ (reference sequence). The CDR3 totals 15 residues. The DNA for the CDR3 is TGTGCCAGCAGCCCTACAGGGGTTGGGAGTCAGCCCCAGCATTTT. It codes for CASSPTGVGSQPQHF.

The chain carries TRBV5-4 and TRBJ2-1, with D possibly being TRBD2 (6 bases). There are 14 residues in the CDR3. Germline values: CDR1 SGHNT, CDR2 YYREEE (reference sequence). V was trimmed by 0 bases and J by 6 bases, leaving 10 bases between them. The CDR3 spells CASSLGRGFNEQFF. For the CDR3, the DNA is TGTGCCAGCAGCTTGGGGAGGGGTTTCAATGAGCAGTTCTTC. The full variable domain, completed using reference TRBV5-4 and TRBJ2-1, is ETGVTQSPTHLIKTRGQQVTLRCSSQSGHNTVSWYQQALGQGPQFIFQYYREEENGRGNFPPRFSGLQFPNYSSELNVNALELDDSALYLCASSLGRGFNEQFFGPGTRLTVL.